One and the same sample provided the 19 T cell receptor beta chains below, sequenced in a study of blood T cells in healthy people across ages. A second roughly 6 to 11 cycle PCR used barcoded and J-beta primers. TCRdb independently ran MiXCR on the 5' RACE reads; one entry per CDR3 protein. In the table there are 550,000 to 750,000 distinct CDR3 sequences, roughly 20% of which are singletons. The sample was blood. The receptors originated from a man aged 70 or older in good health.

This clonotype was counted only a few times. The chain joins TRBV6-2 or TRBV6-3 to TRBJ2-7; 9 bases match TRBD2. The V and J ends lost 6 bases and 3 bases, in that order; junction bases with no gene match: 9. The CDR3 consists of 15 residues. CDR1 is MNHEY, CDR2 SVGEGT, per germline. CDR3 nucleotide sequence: TGTGCCAGCAGATCAATAGCGGGAGCTGGCTACGAGCAGTACTTC. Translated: CASRSIAGAGYEQYF.

Here the CDR3 DNA reads TGCAGTGCTAGAGACCGTATGCTAGCGGGAGGCTCAGATACGCAGCATTTT. Translation: CSARDRMLAGGSDTQHF. This rearrangement joins TRBV20-1 to TRBJ2-3, with unresolved D. The J call may be mistaken, given a closer DNA end match to TRBJ1-5. Germline-derived CDR1 and CDR2 are DFQATT and SNEGSKA (reference sequence). There are 17 residues in the CDR3.

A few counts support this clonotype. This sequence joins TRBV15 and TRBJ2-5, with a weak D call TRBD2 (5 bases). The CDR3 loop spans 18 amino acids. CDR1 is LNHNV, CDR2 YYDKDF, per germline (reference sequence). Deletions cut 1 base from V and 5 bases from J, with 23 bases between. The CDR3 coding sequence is TGTGCCACCAGCAGAGGCCAATCCGGGCTCCGGACGGGGGAGACCCAGTACTTC. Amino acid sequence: CATSRGQSGLRTGETQYF.

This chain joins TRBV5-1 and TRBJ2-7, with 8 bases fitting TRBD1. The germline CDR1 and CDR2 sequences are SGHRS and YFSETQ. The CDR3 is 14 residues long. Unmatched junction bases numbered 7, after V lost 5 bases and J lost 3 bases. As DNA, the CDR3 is TGCGCCAGCAGTAAGGACAGGGCTGACTACGAGCAGTACTTC. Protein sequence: CASSKDRADYEQYF.

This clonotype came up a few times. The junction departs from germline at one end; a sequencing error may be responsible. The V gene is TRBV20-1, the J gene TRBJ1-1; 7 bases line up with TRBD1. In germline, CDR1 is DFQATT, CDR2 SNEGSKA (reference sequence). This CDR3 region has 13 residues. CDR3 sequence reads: CSARDTGVTEASF. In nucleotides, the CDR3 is TGCAGTGCTAGAGACACAGGGGTAACTGAAGCTTCCTTT.

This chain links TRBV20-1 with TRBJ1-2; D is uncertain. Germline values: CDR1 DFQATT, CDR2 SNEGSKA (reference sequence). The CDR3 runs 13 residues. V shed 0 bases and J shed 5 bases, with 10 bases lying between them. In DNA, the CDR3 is TGCAGTGCTAGAGATCGAACAGTATATGGCTACACCTTC. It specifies CSARDRTVYGYTF.

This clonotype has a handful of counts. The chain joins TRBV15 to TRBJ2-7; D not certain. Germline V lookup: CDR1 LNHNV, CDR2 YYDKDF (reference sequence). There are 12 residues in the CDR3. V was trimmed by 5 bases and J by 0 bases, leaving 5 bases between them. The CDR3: CATSFHSYEQYF. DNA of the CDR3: TGTGCCACCAGCTTTCACTCCTACGAGCAGTACTTC.

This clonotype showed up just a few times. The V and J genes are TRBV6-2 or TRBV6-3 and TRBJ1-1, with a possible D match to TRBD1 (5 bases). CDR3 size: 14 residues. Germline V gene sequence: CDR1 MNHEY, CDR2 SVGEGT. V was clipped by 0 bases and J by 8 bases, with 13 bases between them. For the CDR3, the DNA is TGTGCCAGCAGTTACTCCAGGGCCTTAGGGGAAGCTTTCTTT. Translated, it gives CASSYSRALGEAFF.

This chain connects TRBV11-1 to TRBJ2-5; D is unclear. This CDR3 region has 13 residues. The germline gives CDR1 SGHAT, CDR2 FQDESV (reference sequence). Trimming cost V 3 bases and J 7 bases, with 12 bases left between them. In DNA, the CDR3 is TGTGCCAGCAGCTTGACTGAAGCTAGGACCCAGTACTTC. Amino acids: CASSLTEARTQYF.

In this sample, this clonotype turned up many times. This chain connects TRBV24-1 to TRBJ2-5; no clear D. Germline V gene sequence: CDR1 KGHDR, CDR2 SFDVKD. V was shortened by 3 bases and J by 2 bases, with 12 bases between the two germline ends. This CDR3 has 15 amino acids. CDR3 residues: CATSDGVYGQETQYF. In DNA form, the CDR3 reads TGTGCCACCAGTGATGGGGTCTACGGGCAAGAGACCCAGTACTTC.

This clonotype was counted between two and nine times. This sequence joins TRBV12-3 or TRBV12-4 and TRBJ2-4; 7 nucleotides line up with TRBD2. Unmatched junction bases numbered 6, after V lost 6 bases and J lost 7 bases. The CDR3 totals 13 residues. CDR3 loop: CASSLTSANIQYF. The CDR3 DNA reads TGTGCCAGCAGCCTAACTAGCGCTAACATTCAGTACTTC.

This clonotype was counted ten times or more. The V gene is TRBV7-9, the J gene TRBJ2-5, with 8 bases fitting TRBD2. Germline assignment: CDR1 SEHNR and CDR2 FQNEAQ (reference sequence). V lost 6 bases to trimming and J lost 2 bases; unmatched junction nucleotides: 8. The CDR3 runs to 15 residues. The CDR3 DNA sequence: TGTGCCAGCAGTTTTAGCGGGATGGGTCAAGAGACCCAGTACTTC. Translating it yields CASSFSGMGQETQYF.

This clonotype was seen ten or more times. CDR3: CASRAGTANTGELFF. As DNA, the CDR3 is TGTGCCAGCAGGGCCGGGACAGCGAACACCGGGGAGCTGTTTTTT. The chain combines TRBV2 with TRBJ2-2, with TRBD1 identical over 7 bases. Losses at the gene ends were 6 bases for V and 0 bases for J; bases not matched to a gene: 4. The V gene's germline CDR1 is SNHLY and CDR2 FYNNEI. The CDR3 has 15 amino acids.

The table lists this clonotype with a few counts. The chain's CDR3 is CASSYVLDRGSYEQYF. Written as DNA, the CDR3 is TGCGCCAGCAGCTACGTTCTGGACAGGGGTTCCTACGAGCAGTACTTC. The chain links TRBV5-1 to TRBJ2-7; 9 bases are shared with TRBD1. CDR1 SGHRS and CDR2 YFSETQ come from the germline V gene. With 3 bases clipped from V and 1 base from J, the junction kept 8 bases outside the gene matches. The CDR3 consists of 16 residues.

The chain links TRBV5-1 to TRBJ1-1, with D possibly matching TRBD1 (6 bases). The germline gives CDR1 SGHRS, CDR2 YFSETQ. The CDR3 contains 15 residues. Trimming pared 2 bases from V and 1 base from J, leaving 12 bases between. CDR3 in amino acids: CASSLGGTTNTEAFF. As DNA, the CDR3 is TGCGCCAGCAGCTTAGGGGGGACAACGAACACTGAAGCTTTCTTT. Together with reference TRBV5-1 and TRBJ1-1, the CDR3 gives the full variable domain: KAGVTQTPRYLIKTRGQQVTLSCSPISGHRSVSWYQQTPGQGLQFLFEYFSETQRNKGNFPGRFSGRQFSNSRSEMNVSTLELGDSALYLCASSLGGTTNTEAFFGQGTRLTVV.

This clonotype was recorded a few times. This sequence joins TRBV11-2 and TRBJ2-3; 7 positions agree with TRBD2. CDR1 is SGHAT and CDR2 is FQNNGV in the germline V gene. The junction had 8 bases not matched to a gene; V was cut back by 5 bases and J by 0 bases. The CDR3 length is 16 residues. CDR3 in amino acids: CASSPLYSGSTDTQYF. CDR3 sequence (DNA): TGTGCCAGCAGCCCATTGTATAGCGGGAGCACAGATACGCAGTATTTT.

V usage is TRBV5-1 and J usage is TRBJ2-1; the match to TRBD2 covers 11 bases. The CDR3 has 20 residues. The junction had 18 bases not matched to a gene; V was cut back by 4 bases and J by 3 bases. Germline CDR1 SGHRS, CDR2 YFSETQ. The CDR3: CASSGMPGLAGSGGYNEQFF. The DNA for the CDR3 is TGCGCCAGCAGCGGAATGCCAGGACTAGCGGGCTCCGGGGGCTACAATGAGCAGTTCTTC.

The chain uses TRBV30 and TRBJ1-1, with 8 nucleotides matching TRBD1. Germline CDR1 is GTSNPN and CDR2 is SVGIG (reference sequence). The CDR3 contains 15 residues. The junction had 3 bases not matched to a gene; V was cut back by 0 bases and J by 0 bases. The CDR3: CAWSVRTGMNTEAFF. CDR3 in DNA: TGTGCCTGGAGTGTACGGACAGGGATGAACACTGAAGCTTTCTTT.

CDR3: CASSLAPGQGRSNEQFF. CDR3 nucleotide sequence: TGTGCCAGCAGCTTAGCCCCGGGACAGGGAAGATCCAATGAGCAGTTCTTC. The V gene is TRBV7-2, the J gene TRBJ2-7; 9 bases map to TRBD1. The J call may be in error: the DNA end matches TRBJ2-1 better. CDR1 is SGHTA, CDR2 FQGNSA, per germline. CDR3 length: 17 residues.